This T cell receptor (beta chain) was captured by sequencing in a study of cytomegalovirus exposure and HLA in healthy donors. Whereas donors were nominally healthy upon sampling, unrecorded immune exposures were probable. Findings of the study overall: In a later analysis, donors in an Asian-associated ancestry cluster reportedly had fewer N-insertions in productive TCRs than the cohort mean. Several V segments, TRBV6-2 and TRBV6-3 among them, could not be told apart and were dropped. Follow-up analysis later connected one missense variant in DCLRE1C with trimming of TCR beta V- and J-genes.

Worth noting for this clone: No antigen is known for it.

V was cut by 2 bases and J by 5 bases, with 6 bases left in between. This CDR3 is built from 12 residues. Per the germline V gene, CDR1 is SGHTA and CDR2 is FQGNSA. Both 60 Vbeta primers and 13 Jbeta primers went into the PCR. Method: immunoSEQ multiplex PCR; TCRdb's copy keeps in-frame clones and lacks some. The table shows more than 85,000 clones, with approximately 71% occurring only once. Sequenced: PBMCs. The V gene is TRBV7-2, the J gene TRBJ1-2; perhaps TRBD1 as D (5 bases). The receptor's source is a male donor in good health and CMV-seropositive. CDR3 residues: CASSLSGYGYTF. The CDR3 DNA sequence: TGTGCCAGCAGCTTATCAGGGTATGGCTACACCTTC.